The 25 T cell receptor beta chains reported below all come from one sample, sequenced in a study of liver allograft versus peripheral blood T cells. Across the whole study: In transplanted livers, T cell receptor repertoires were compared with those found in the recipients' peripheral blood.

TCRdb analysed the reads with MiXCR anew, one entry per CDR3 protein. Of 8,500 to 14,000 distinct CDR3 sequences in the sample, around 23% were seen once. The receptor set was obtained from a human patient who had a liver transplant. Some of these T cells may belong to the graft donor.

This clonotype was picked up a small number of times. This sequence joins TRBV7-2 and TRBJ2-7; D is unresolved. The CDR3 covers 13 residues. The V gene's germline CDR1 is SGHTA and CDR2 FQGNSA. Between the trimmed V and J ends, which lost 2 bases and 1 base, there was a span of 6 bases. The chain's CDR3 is CASSLRASYEQYF. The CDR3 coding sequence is TGTGCCAGCAGCTTACGGGCATCCTACGAGCAGTACTTC.

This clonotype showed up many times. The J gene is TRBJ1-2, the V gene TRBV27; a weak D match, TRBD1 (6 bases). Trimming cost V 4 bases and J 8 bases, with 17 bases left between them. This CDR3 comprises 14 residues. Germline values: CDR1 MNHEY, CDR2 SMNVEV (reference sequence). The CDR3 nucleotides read TGTGCCAGCAGTTCCCGGACAGACCTATTAGGCTACACCTTC. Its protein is CASSSRTDLLGYTF.

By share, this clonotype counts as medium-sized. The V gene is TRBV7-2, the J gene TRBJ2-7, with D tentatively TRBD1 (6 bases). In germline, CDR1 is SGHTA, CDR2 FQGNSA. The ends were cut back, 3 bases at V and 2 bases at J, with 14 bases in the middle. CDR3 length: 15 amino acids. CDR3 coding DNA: TGTGCCAGCAGCTTGTTCAGGGGTCAAACCTACGAGCAGTACTTC. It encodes CASSLFRGQTYEQYF.

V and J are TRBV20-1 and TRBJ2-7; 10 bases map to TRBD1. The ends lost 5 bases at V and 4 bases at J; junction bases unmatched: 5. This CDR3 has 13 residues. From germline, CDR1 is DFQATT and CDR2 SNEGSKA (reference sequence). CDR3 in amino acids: CSAPGQGKYEQYF. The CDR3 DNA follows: TGCAGTGCTCCGGGACAGGGGAAATACGAGCAGTACTTC.

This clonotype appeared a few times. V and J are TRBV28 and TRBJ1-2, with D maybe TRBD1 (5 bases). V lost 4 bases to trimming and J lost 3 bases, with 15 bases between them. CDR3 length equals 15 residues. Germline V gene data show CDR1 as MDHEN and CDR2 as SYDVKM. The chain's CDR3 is CASSSPGRPYYGYTF. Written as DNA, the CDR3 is TGTGCCAGCAGTTCTCCGGGACGCCCTTACTATGGCTACACCTTC.

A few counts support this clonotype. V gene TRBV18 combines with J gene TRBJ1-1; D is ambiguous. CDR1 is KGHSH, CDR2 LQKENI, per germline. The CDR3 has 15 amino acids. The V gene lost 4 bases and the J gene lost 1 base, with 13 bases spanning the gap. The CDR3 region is CASSLTVVGNTEAFF. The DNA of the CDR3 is TGTGCCAGCTCACTAACCGTAGTGGGGAACACTGAAGCTTTCTTT.

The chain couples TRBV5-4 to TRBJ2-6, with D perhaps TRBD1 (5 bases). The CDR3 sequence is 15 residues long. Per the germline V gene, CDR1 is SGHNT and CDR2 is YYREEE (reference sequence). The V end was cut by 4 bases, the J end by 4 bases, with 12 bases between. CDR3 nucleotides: TGTGCCAGCAGCGTATCAGGGTCCGGGGCCAACGTCCTGACTTTC. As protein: CASSVSGSGANVLTF.

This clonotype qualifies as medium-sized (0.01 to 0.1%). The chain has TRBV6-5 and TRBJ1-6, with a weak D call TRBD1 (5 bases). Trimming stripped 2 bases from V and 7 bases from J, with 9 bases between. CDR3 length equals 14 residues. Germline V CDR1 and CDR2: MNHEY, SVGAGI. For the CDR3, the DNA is TGTGCCAGCAGTTACGGGGGAGAGAATTCACCCCTCCACTTT. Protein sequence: CASSYGGENSPLHF.

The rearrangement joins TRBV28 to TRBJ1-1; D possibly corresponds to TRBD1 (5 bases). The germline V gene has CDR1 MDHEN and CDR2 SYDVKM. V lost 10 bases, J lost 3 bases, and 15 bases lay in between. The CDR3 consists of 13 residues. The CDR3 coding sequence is TGTGCCACCTCCGGGGCCTTCGACACTGAAGCTTTCTTT. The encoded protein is CATSGAFDTEAFF.

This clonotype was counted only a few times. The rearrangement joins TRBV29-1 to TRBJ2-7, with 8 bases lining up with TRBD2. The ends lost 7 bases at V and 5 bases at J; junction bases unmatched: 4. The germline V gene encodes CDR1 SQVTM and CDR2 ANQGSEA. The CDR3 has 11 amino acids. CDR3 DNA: TGCAGCGGACTAGCGTTCGACGAGCAGTACTTC. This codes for CSGLAFDEQYF.

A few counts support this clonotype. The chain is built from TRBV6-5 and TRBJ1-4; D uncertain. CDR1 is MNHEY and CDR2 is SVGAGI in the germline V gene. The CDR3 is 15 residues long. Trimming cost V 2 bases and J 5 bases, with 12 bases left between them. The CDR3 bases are TGTGCCAGCAGTTACCTCCATCCCGCCAATGAAAAACTGTTTTTT. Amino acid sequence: CASSYLHPANEKLFF.

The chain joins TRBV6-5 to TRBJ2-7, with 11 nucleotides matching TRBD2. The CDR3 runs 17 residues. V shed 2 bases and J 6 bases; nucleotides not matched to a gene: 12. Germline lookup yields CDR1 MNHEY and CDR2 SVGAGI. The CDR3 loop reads CASSYGWLAGGRGEQYF. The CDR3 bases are TGTGCCAGCAGTTACGGGTGGCTAGCGGGAGGTAGGGGCGAGCAGTACTTC.

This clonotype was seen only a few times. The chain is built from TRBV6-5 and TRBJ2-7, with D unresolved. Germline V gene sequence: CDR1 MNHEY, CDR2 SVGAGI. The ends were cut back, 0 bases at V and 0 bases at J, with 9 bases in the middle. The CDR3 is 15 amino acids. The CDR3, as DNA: TGTGCCAGCAGTTACTCTAGCACCTTCTCCTACGAGCAGTACTTC. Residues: CASSYSSTFSYEQYF.

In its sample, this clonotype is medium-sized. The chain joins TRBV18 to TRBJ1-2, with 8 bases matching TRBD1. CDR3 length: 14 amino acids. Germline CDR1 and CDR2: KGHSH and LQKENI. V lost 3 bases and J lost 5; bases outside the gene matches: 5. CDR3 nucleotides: TGTGCCAGCTCACCGGACAGGGAATGGTATGGCTACACCTTC. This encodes CASSPDREWYGYTF. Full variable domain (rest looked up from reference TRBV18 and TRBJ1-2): NAGVMQNPRHLVRRRGQEARLRCSPMKGHSHVYWYRQLPEEGLKFMVYLQKENIIDESGMPKERFSAEFPKEGPSILRIQQVVRGDSAAYFCASSPDREWYGYTFGSGTRLTVV.

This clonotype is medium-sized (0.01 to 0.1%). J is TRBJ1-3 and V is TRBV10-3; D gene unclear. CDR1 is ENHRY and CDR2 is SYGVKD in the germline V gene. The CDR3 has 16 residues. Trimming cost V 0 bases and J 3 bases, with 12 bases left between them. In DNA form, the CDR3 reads TGTGCCATCAGTGAGTCGGCGGGTAGAGTTGGAAACACCATATATTTT. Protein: CAISESAGRVGNTIYF.

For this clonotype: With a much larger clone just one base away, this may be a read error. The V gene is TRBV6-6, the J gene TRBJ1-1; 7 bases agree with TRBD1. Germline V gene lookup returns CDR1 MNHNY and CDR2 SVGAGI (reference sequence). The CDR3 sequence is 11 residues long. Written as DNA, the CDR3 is TGTACCAGCAGACGACAGGGAGCCGAATGCTTT. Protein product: CTSRRQGAECF.

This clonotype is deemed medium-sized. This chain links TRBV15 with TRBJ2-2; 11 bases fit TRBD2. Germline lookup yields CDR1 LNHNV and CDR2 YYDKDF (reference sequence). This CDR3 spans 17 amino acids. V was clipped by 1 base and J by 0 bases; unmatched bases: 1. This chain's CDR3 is CATSRGGLAANTGELFF. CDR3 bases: TGTGCCACCAGCAGAGGGGGACTAGCGGCGAACACCGGGGAGCTGTTTTTT.

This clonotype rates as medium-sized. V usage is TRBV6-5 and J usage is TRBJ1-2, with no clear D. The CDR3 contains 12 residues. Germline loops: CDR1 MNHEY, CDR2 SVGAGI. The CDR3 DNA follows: TGTGCGCTGTATAGCGCTAACTATGGCTACACCTTC. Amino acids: CALYSANYGYTF.

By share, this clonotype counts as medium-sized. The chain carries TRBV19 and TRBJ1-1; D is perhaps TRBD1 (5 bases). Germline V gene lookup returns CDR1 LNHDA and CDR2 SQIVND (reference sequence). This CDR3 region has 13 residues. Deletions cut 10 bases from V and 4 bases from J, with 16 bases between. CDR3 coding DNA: TGTGCCACCAATCCCAGGGAGTCCACTGAAGCTTTCTTT. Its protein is CATNPRESTEAFF.

This CDR3 is CASETGANVLTF. CDR3 in DNA: TGTGCCAGTGAGACTGGGGCCAACGTCCTGACTTTC. The chain uses TRBV6-2 or TRBV6-3 and TRBJ2-6; D gene ambiguous. This CDR3 has 12 residues. Per the germline V gene, CDR1 is MNHEY and CDR2 is SVGEGT. The V end lost 9 bases, the J end lost 2 bases, and 5 bases lay between the germline ends.

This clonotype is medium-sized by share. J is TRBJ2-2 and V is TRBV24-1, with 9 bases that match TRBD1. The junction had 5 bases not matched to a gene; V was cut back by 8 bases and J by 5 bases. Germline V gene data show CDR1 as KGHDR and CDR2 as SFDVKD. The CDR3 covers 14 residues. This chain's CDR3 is CATTTGGRTGELFF. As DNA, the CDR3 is TGTGCCACCACGACAGGGGGAAGGACCGGGGAGCTGTTTTTT.

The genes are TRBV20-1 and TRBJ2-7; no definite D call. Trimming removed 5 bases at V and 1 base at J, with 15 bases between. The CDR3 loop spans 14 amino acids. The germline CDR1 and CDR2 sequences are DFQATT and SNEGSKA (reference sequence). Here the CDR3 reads CSADRWVGSYEQYF. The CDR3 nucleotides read TGCAGTGCTGATCGCTGGGTAGGGTCCTACGAGCAGTACTTC.

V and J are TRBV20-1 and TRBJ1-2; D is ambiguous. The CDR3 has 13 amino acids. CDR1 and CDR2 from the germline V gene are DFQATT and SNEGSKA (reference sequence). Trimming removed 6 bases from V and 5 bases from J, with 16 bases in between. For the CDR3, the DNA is TGCAGTGCCGTCGGCCATACCGATTATGGCTACACCTTC. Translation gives CSAVGHTDYGYTF.

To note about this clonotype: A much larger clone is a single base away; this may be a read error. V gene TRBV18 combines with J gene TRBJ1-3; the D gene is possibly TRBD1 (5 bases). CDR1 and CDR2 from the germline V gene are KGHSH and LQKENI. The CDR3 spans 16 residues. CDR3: CAGSQNWDSSGNTIYF. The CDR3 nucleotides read TGTGCCGGCTCACAGAATTGGGACTCCTCTGGAAACACCATATATTTT.

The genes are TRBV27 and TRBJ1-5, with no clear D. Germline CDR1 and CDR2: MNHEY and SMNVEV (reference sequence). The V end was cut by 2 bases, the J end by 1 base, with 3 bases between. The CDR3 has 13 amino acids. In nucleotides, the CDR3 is TGTGCCAGCAGTTTAGAAAGCAATCAGCCCCAGCATTTT. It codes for CASSLESNQPQHF.